This T cell receptor beta chain was found in a study of cytomegalovirus exposure and HLA in healthy donors. Germline CDR1 is LNHNV and CDR2 is YYDKDF (reference sequence). The CDR3 is made up of 13 amino acids. Deletions cut 1 base from V and 7 bases from J, with 10 bases between. Study-level points and caveats: Another analysis was done later, and it associated around 17,000 TCR beta sequences with HLA alleles at 0.05 false discovery rate. As was reported, the HLA-A and HLA-B alleles of most subjects were accurately predicted from TCR beta sequences. The authors assumed roughly uniform sequencing depth across donors for presence/absence analyses. It was 150 or so TCR beta chains that were listed as cytomegalovirus-associated.

It was with 60 Vbeta and 13 Jbeta primers that the PCR ran. The table came from immunoSEQ multiplex PCR; TCRdb's copy has only in-frame clones and leaves some out. The sample lists about 130,000 clones; over 70% were seen once. To note about this clone: The antigen remains undetermined.

The receptor comes from a female donor in good health and CMV-seronegative. This chain uses TRBV15 with TRBJ1-1; the D gene is possibly TRBD1 (5 bases). Sequencing was done on a sample of PBMCs. CDR3 protein: CATSRVRQHEAFF. The DNA of the CDR3 is TGTGCCACCAGCAGAGTAAGACAGCATGAAGCTTTCTTT.